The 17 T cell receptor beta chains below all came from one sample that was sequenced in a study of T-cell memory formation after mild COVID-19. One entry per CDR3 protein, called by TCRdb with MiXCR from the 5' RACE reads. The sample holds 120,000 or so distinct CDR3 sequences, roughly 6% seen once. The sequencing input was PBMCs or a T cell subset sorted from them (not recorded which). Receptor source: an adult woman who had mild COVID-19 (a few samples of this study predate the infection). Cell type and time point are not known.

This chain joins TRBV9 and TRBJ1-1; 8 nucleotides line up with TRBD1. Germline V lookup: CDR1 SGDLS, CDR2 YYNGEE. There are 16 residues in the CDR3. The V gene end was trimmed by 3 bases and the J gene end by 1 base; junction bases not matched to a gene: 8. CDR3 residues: CASSGDLGQGNTEAFF. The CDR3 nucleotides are TGTGCCAGCAGCGGGGACTTAGGACAGGGGAACACTGAAGCTTTCTTT.

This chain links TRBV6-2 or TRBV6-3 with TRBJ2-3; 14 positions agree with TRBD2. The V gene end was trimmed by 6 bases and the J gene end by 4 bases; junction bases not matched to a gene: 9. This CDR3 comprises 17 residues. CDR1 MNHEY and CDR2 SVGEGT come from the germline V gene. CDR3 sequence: CASRPRLAGGPSDTQYF. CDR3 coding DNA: TGTGCCAGCAGACCACGACTAGCGGGAGGGCCCTCAGATACGCAGTATTTT.

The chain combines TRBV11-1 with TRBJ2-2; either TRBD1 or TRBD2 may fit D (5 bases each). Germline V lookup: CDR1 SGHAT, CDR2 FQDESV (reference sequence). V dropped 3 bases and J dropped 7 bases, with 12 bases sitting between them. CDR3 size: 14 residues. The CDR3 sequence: CASSLGEAIGELFF. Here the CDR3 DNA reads TGTGCCAGCAGCTTGGGGGAAGCCATCGGGGAGCTGTTTTTT.

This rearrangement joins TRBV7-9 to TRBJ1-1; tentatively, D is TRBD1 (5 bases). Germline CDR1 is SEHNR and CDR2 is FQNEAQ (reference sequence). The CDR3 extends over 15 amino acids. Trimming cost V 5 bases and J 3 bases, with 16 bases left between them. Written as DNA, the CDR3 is TGTGCCAGCAGCCCCGACTCGTGGGGGGACACTGAAGCTTTCTTT. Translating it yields CASSPDSWGDTEAFF.

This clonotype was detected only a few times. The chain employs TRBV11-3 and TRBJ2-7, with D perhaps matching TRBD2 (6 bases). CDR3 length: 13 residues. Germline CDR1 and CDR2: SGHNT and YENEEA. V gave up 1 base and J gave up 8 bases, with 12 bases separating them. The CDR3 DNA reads TGTGCCAGCAGCTTAGCGGGGGAACCTAAGCAGTACTTC. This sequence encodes CASSLAGEPKQYF.

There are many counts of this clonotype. DNA of the CDR3: TGTGCCACCAGTGGCATTGGTTGGGGAAGGTGGTTCTTC. It encodes CATSGIGWGRWFF. This chain uses TRBV24-1 with TRBJ2-1, with unresolved D. This CDR3 contains 13 residues. Per germline, CDR1 KGHDR and CDR2 SFDVKD. V was trimmed by 5 bases and J by 15 bases, leaving 19 bases between them.

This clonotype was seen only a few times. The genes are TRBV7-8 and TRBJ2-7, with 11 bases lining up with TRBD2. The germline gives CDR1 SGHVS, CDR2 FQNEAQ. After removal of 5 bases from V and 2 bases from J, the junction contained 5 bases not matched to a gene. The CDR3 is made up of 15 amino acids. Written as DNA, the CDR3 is TGTGCCAGCAGCCCGGGACTAGCGGAAACCTACGAGCAGTACTTC. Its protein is CASSPGLAETYEQYF.

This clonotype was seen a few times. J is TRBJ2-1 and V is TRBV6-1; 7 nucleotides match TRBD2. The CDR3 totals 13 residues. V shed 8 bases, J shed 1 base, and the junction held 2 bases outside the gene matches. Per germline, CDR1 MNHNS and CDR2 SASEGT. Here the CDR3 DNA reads TGTGCCAGCCAGCGGGGATCCTACAATGAGCAGTTCTTC. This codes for CASQRGSYNEQFF.

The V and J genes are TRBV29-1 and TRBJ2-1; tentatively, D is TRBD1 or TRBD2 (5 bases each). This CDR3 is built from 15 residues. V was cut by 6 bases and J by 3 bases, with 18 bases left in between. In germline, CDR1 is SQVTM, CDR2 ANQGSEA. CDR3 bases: TGCAGCGTGGAGGAACAGGTACGATACTACAATGAGCAGTTCTTC. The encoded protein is CSVEEQVRYYNEQFF.

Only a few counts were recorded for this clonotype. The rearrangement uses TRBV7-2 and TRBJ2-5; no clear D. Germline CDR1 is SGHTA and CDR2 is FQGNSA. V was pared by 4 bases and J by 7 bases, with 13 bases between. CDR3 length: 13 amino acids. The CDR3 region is CASSYTSKGTQYF. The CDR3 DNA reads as TGTGCCAGCAGCTACACATCCAAGGGGACCCAGTACTTC.

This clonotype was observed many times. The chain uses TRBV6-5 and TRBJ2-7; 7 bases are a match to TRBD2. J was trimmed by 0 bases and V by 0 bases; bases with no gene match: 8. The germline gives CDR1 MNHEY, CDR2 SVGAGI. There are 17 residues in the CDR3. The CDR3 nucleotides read TGTGCCAGCAGTTACTCGAGGTTGCGGGAGAGCTCCTACGAGCAGTACTTC. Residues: CASSYSRLRESSYEQYF.

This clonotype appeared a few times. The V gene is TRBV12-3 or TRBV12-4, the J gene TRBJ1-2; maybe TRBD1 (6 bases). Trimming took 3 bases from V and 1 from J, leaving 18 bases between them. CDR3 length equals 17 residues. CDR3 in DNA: TGTGCCAGCAGTTTCTTTATAGGTGGGGGCCGTAACTATGGCTACACCTTC. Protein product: CASSFFIGGGRNYGYTF.

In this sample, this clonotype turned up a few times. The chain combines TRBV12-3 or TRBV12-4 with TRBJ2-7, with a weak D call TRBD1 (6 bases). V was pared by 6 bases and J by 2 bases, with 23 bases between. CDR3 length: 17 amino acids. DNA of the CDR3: TGTGCCAGCAGCACAATCGACCGGGACAAATCCGCCTACGAGCAGTACTTC. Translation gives CASSTIDRDKSAYEQYF.

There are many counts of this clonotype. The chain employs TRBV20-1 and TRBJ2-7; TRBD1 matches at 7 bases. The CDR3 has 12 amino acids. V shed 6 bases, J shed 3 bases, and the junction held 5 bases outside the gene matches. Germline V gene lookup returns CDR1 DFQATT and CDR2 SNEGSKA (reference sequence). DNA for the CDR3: TGCAGTGCCTCGGGACAGATCTACGAGCAGTACTTC. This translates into CSASGQIYEQYF.

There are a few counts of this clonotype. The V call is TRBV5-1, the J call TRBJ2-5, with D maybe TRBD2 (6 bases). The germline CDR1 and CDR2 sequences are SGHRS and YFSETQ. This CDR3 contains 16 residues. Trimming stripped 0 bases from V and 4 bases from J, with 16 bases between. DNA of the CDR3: TGCGCCAGCAGCTTGGGGTCGGCGTGGAGGGGAGAGACCCAGTACTTC. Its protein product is CASSLGSAWRGETQYF.

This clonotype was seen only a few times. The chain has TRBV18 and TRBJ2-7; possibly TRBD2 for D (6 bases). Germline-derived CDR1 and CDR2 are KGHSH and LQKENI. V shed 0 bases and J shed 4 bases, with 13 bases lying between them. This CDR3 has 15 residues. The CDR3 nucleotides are TGTGCCAGCTCACCACCGGGACTCACGGTGTACGAGCAGTACTTC. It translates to CASSPPGLTVYEQYF.

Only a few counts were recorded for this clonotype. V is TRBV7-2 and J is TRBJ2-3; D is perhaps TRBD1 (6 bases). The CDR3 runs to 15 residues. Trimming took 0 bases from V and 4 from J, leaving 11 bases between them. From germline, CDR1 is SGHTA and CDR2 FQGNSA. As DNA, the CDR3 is TGTGCCAGCAGCTTAGCGGGGGCCAGGTCAGATACGCAGTATTTT. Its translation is CASSLAGARSDTQYF.